This entry describes one T cell receptor beta chain. The record originates from a study of blood T cell repertoires in COVID-19. Study-level information: The United States, Italy and Spain supplied acute and convalescent COVID-19 samples. PBMCs, B-cell-depleted T cells, or T cells were the source of the cDNA or gDNA that made up the material.

In the study's own analysis: The assay estimated nucleated cells by amplifying reference gene primers. Some clones are missing from TCRdb's copy, which holds only in-frame ones; the method was immunoSEQ multiplex PCR. That table furnishes V, J and clone size, whereas the DNA furnished D and trimming. The table lists about 280,000 clones, about 85% of them singletons. This TCR was sampled from a human donor in a cohort sampled during active COVID-19. The specimen sequenced was peripheral blood.

The CDR3 region has the DNA TGTGCCAGCAGTTTCGACAGATACAATGAGCAGTTCTTC. Amino acid sequence: CASSFDRYNEQFF. The V gene is TRBV6-5, the J gene TRBJ2-1, with D possibly matching TRBD1 (5 bases). The CDR3 extends over 13 amino acids. The V gene's germline CDR1 is MNHEY and CDR2 SVGAGI. Trimming stripped 4 bases from V and 4 bases from J, with 8 bases between.